The 10 T cell receptor beta chains presented below share a single source sample, sequenced in a study of T-cell memory formation after mild COVID-19. MiXCR, run by TCRdb on the 5' RACE reads, gives a single entry per CDR3 protein. The sample comprises around 250,000 distinct CDR3 sequences, roughly 17% of which are singletons, and around 20% rests with the top ten. The sample taken for sequencing was PBMCs or a T cell subset sorted from them (not recorded which). These receptor sequences come from a man younger than 35 who had mild COVID-19 (a few samples of this study predate the infection). Cell type and time point are not known.

This clonotype was counted between two and nine times. The chain joins TRBV3-1 to TRBJ2-5; 7 bases line up with TRBD2. The CDR3 has 15 residues. From germline, CDR1 is LGHDT and CDR2 YNNKEL (reference sequence). With 0 bases clipped from V and 2 bases from J, the junction kept 3 bases outside the gene matches. As DNA, the CDR3 is TGTGCCAGCAGCCAAGAAGGGACTATACAAGAGACCCAGTACTTC. It translates to CASSQEGTIQETQYF.

In DNA, the CDR3 is TGTGCCAGCAGCTCCCGGGACAGGGGCGTGGGCGGCTACACCTTC. Protein product: CASSSRDRGVGGYTF. The J gene is TRBJ1-2, the V gene TRBV7-9; 10 bases are a match to TRBD1. After removal of 4 bases from V and 8 bases from J, the junction contained 10 bases not matched to a gene. CDR1 and CDR2 from the germline V gene are SEHNR and FQNEAQ (reference sequence). This CDR3 is built from 15 residues.

This clonotype has only a few counts. The V call is TRBV9, the J call TRBJ2-2; possible D gene TRBD2, 6 bases. Per the germline V gene, CDR1 is SGDLS and CDR2 is YYNGEE. The CDR3 runs 15 residues. Trimming removed 4 bases at V and 3 bases at J, with 13 bases between. The CDR3 DNA sequence: TGTGCCAGCAGCCCCCTGACTAGGGACACCGGGGAGCTGTTTTTT. Its protein is CASSPLTRDTGELFF.

This clonotype appeared a few times. The chain couples TRBV5-1 to TRBJ2-3; D is possibly TRBD1 (6 bases). The CDR3 covers 16 residues. Germline values: CDR1 SGHRS, CDR2 YFSETQ. Trimming took 3 bases from V and 0 from J, leaving 14 bases between them. As DNA, the CDR3 is TGCGCCAGCAGCTCCCGCAGGGGCGCTAGCACAGATACGCAGTATTTT. It specifies CASSSRRGASTDTQYF.

This clonotype has just a few counts. The chain has TRBV7-2 and TRBJ2-3, with 15 bases that match TRBD2. The germline gives CDR1 SGHTA, CDR2 FQGNSA. The CDR3 spans 17 residues. The J segment lost 0 bases and the V segment lost 5 bases, leaving 3 bases of the junction unmatched. Here the CDR3 DNA reads TGTGCCAGCAGCGCCGGGACTAGCGGGGGGAGCACAGATACGCAGTATTTT. This translates into CASSAGTSGGSTDTQYF. The entire variable domain, with the rest obtained from reference TRBV7-2 and TRBJ2-3, is as follows: GAGVSQSPSNKVTEKGKDVELRCDPISGHTALYWYRQSLGQGLEFLIYFQGNSAPDKSGLPSDRFSAERTGGSVSTLTIQRTQQEDSAVYLCASSAGTSGGSTDTQYFGPGTRLTVL.

The table lists this clonotype with many counts. This chain connects TRBV10-3 to TRBJ1-3; D gene unclear. This CDR3 contains 15 residues. Germline-derived CDR1 and CDR2 are ENHRY and SYGVKD. V dropped 3 bases and J dropped 2 bases, with 11 bases sitting between them. The CDR3 spells CAISDTGKTGNTIYF. The CDR3 region has the DNA TGTGCCATCAGTGACACCGGGAAAACTGGAAACACCATATATTTT.

This clonotype was detected ten times or more. This sequence joins TRBV7-2 and TRBJ1-5; no clear D. CDR1 and CDR2 from the germline V gene are SGHTA and FQGNSA. The CDR3 covers 12 residues. The germline V and J ends were trimmed by 1 base and 13 bases, with 11 bases remaining between them. As DNA, the CDR3 is TGTGCCAGCAGCTTAGGGCCCAGGCCACAGCATTTT. This encodes CASSLGPRPQHF.

The chain has TRBV4-2 and TRBJ1-4; 7 bases agree with TRBD1. The CDR3 has 14 amino acids. Germline V gives CDR1 LGHNA, CDR2 YNFKEQ. The ends lost 4 bases at V and 4 bases at J; junction bases unmatched: 3. The CDR3 loop reads CASSPGQDNEKLFF. Here the CDR3 DNA reads TGTGCCAGCAGCCCTGGACAGGATAATGAAAAACTGTTTTTT.

A few counts support this clonotype. This chain connects TRBV2 to TRBJ2-7; 7 nucleotides line up with TRBD1. The CDR3 has 16 amino acids. V lost 8 bases and J lost 0; bases outside the gene matches: 13. CDR1 is SNHLY, CDR2 FYNNEI, per germline. This CDR3 reads CASSRIGDSLSYEQYF. Written as DNA, the CDR3 is TGTGCCAGCTCCCGGATCGGGGACAGCCTCTCCTACGAGCAGTACTTC.

V is TRBV5-1 and J is TRBJ2-3; 9 nucleotides line up with TRBD2. The CDR3 spans 14 residues. CDR1 and CDR2 (germline): SGHRS, YFSETQ. The V and J ends lost 7 bases and 2 bases, in that order; junction bases with no gene match: 5. CDR3 loop: CASQVAGATDTQYF. The CDR3 bases are TGCGCCAGCCAAGTAGCGGGGGCCACAGATACGCAGTATTTT.